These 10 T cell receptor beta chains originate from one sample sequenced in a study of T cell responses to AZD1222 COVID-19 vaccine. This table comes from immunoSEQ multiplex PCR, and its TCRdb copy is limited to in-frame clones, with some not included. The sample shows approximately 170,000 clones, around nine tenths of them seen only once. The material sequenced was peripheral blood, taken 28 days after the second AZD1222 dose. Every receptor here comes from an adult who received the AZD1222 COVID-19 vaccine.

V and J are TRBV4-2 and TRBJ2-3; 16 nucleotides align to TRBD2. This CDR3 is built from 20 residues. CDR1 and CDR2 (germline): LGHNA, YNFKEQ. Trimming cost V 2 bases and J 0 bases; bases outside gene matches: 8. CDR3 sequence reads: CASSQIRGLAGGISTDTQYF. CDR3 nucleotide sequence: TGTGCCAGCAGCCAAATCCGGGGACTAGCGGGGGGGATTAGCACAGATACGCAGTATTTT.

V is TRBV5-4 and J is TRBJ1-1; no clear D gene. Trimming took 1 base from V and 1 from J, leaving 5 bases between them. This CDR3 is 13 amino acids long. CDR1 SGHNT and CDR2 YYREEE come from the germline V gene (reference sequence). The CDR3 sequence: CASSLRGNTEAFF. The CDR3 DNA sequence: TGTGCCAGCAGCTTGCGGGGGAACACTGAAGCTTTCTTT.

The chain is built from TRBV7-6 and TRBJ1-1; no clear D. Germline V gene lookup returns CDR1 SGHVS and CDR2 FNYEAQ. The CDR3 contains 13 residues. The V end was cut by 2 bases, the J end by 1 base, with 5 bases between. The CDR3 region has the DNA TGTGCCAGCAGCTTATCAGAGAACACTGAAGCTTTCTTT. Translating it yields CASSLSENTEAFF. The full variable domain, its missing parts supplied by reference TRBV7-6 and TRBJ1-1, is GAGVSQSPRYKVTKRGQDVALRCDPISGHVSLYWYRQALGQGPEFLTYFNYEAQQDKSGLPNDRFSAERPEGSISTLTIQRTEQRDSAMYRCASSLSENTEAFFGQGTRLTVV.

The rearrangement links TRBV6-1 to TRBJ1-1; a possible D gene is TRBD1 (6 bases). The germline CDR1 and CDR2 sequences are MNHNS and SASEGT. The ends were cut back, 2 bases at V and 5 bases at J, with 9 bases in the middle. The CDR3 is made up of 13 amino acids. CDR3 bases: TGTGCCAGCAGTGAAAAAGGGGGTACTGAAGCTTTCTTT. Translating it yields CASSEKGGTEAFF.

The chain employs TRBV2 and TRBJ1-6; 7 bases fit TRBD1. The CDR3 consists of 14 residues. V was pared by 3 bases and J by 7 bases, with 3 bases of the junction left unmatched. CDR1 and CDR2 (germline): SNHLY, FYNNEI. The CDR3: CASSEARGNSPLHF. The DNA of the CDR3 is TGTGCCAGCAGTGAGGCCAGGGGGAATTCACCCCTCCACTTT.

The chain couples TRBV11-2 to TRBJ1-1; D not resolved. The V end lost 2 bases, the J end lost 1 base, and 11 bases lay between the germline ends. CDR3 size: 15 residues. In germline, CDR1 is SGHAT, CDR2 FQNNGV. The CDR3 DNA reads TGTGCCAGCAGCTTACAGGACGGGAGGAACACTGAAGCTTTCTTT. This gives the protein CASSLQDGRNTEAFF.

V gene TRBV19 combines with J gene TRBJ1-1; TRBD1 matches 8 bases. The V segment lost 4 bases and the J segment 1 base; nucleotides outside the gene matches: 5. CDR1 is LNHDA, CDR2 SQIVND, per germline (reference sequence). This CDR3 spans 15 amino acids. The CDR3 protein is CASSKDRVPNTEAFF. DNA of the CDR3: TGTGCCAGTAGTAAGGACAGGGTGCCGAACACTGAAGCTTTCTTT. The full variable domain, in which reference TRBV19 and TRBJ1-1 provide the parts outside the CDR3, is DGGITQSPKYLFRKEGQNVTLSCEQNLNHDAMYWYRQDPGQGLRLIYYSQIVNDFQKGDIAEGYSVSREKKESFPLTVTSAQKNPTAFYLCASSKDRVPNTEAFFGQGTRLTVV.

The CDR3 spells CASSLYRQRYQPQHF. CDR3 sequence (DNA): TGTGCCAGCAGCTTGTACAGACAGCGATATCAGCCCCAGCATTTT. V gene TRBV5-6 combines with J gene TRBJ1-5, with D possibly being TRBD1 (5 bases). Germline V gene sequence: CDR1 SGHDT, CDR2 YYEEEE. V was trimmed by 1 base and J by 5 bases, leaving 13 bases between them. This CDR3 comprises 15 residues.

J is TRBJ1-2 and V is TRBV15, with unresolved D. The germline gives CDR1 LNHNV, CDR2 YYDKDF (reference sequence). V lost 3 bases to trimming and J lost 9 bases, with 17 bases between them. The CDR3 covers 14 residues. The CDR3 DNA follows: TGTGCCACCAGCAGTGACCGTTGGCTACTGAGCTACACCTTC. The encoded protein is CATSSDRWLLSYTF.

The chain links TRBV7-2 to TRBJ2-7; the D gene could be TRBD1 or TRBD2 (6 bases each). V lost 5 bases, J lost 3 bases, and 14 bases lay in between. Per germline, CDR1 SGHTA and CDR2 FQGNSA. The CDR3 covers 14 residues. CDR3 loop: CASSKGGRIYEQYF. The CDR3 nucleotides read TGTGCCAGCAGCAAAGGGGGGAGAATCTACGAGCAGTACTTC.